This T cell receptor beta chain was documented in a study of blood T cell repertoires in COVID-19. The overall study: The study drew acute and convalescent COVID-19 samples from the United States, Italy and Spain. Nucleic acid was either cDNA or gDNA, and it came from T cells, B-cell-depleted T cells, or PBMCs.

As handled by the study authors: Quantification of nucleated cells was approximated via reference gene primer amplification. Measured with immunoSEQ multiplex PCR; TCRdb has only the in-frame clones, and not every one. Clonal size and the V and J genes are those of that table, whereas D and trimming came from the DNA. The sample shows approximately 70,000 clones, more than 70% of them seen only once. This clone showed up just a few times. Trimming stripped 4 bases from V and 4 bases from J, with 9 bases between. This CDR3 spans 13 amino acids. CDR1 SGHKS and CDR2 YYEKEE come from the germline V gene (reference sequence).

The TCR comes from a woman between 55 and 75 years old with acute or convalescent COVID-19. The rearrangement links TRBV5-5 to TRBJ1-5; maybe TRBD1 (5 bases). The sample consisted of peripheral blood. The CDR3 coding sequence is TGTGCCAGCAGCCTCGACAGAAATCAGCCCCAGCATTTT. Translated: CASSLDRNQPQHF.